This TCR beta chain was sequenced in a study of control samples from healthy donors and cancer patients. Assay: immunoSEQ multiplex PCR; the TCRdb copy retains only in-frame clones and omits some. The sample holds around 50,000 clones; 90% to 95% are singletons and the top ten take 2.4%. The CDR3 spans 13 residues. Trimming took 3 bases from V and 4 from J, leaving 10 bases between them. Looked up from germline, CDR1 is SGDLS and CDR2 is YYNGEE. The rearrangement joins TRBV9 to TRBJ1-1, with a weak D call TRBD1 (5 bases). This clonotype was sampled from a man in his thirties or forties in good health. The sample consisted of blood. As DNA, the CDR3 is TGTGCCAGCAGCGCGGGGCATGGCACTGAAGCTTTCTTT. Protein product: CASSAGHGTEAFF.